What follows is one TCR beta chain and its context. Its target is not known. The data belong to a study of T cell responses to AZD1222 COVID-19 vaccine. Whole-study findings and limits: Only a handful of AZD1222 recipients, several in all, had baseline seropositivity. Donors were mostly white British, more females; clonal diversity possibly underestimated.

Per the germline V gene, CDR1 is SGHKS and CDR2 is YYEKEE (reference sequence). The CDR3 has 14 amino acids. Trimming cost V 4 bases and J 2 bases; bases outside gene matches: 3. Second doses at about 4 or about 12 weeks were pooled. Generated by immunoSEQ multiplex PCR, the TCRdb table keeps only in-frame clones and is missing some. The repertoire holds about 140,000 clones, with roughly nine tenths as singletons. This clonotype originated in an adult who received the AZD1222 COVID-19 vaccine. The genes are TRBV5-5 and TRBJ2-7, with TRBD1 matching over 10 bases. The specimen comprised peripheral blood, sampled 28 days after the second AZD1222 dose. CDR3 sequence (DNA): TGTGCCAGCAGCCCCGGACAGGGGGCCTACGAGCAGTACGTC. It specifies CASSPGQGAYEQYV.